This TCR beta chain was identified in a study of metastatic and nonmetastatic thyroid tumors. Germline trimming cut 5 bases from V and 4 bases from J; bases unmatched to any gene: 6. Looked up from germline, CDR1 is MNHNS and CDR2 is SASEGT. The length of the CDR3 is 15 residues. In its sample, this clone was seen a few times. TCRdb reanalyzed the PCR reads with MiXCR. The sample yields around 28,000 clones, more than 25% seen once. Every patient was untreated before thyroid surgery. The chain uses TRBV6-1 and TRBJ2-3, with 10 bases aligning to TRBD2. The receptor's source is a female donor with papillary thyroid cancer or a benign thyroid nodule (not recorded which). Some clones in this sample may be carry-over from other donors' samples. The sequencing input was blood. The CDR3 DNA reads TGTGCCAGCAGTCCCGCTAGCGGGAGCCCAGATACGCAGTATTTT. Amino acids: CASSPASGSPDTQYF.